This T cell receptor beta chain was sequenced for a study of radiotherapy plus CTLA-4 blockade in lung cancer. Many counts were recorded for this clone. The antigen is unknown. The sample holds other DNA sequences that translate to the same CDR3. Findings and limits, study-wide: TCR clones from tumors expanded in blood after radiotherapy plus ipilimumab.

The CDR3 contains 12 residues. CDR1 is SNHLY, CDR2 FYNNEI, per germline. Trimming removed 8 bases from V and 0 bases from J, with 8 bases in between. The protocol was immunoSEQ multiplex PCR, while the TCRdb copy is restricted to in-frame clones and leaves out a portion. Altogether about 43,000 clones are present, about 67% being singletons, with the ten largest covering 20% to 30%. The material was peripheral blood, obtained from a patient treated with radiotherapy plus ipilimumab. The source of this sequence is a human donor with non-small cell lung cancer who had a partial response to radiotherapy plus ipilimumab. The chain carries TRBV2 and TRBJ2-7; unclear D gene. CDR3 DNA sequence: TGTGCCAGCTCGGTTAGCTCCTACGAGCAGTACTTC. Its translation is CASSVSSYEQYF.